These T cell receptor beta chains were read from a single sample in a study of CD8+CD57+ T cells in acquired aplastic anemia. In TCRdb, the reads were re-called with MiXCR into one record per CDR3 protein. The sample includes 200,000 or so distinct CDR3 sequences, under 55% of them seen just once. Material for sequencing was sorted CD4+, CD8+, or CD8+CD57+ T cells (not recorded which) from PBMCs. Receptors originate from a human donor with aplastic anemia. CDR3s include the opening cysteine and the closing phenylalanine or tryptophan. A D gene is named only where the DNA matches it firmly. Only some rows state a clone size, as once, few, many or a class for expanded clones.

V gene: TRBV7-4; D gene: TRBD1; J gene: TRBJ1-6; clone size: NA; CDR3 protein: CASSRQGVHNSPLHF; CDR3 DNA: TGTGCCAGCAGCAGACAGGGGGTACATAATTCACCCCTCCACTTT
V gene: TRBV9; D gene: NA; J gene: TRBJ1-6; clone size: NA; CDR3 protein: CASSVALGTASPLHF; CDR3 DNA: TGTGCCAGCAGCGTAGCTCTGGGAACGGCTTCACCCCTCCACTTT
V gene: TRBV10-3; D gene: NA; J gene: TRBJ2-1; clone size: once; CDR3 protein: CAIRGDGLSDSYNEQFF; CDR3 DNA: TGTGCCATCAGAGGGGACGGACTTTCCGACTCCTACAATGAGCAGTTCTTC
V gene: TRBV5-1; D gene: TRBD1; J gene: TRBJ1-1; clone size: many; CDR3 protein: CASSARQGSEAFF; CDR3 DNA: TGCGCCAGCAGCGCAAGACAGGGGTCTGAAGCTTTCTTT
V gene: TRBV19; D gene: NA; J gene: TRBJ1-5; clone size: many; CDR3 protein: CASKSGQISNQPQHF; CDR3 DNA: TGTGCCAGTAAGAGCGGACAGATAAGCAATCAGCCCCAGCATTTT
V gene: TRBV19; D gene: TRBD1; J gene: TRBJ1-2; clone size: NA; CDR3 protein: CASSRGQGAYYGYTF; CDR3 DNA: TGTGCCAGTAGTAGGGGACAGGGGGCGTACTATGGCTACACCTTC
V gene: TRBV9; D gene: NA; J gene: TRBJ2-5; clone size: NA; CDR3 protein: CARDLRLIQETQYF; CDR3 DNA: TGTGCTAGAGACCTGCGACTGATCCAAGAGACCCAGTACTTC
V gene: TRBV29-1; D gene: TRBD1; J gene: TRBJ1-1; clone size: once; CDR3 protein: CSVVMGTGGTFF; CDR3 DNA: TGCAGCGTTGTAATGGGGACAGGGGGAACTTTCTTT
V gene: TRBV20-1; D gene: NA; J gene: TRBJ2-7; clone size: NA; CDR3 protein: CSAAGRATYEQYF; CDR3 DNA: TGCAGTGCTGCAGGCAGAGCAACCTACGAGCAGTACTTC
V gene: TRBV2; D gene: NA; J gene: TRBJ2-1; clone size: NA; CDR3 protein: CASSPTGAPNEQFF; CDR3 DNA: TGTGCCAGCAGTCCTACGGGGGCGCCTAATGAGCAGTTCTTC
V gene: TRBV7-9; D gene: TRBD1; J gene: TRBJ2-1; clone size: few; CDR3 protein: CASSGTGGYNEQFF; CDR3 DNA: TGTGCCAGCAGCGGTACAGGGGGTTACAATGAGCAGTTCTTC
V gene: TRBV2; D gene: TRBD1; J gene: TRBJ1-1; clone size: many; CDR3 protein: CASRVDRDTEAFF; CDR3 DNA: TGTGCCAGCAGGGTCGACAGGGACACTGAAGCTTTCTTT
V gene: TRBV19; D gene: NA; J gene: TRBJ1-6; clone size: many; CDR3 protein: CASSIRQNNSPLHF; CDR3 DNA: TGTGCCAGTAGTATCCGACAGAATAATTCACCCCTCCACTTT
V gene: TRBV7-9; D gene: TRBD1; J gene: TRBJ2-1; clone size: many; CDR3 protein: CASSQQGQGIYNNEQFF; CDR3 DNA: TGTGCCAGCAGCCAACAGGGACAGGGTATTTACAACAATGAGCAGTTCTTC
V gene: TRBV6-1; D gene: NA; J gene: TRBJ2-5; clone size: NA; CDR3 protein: CASSRHYQETQYF; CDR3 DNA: TGTGCCAGCTCGAGACACTACCAAGAGACCCAGTACTTC
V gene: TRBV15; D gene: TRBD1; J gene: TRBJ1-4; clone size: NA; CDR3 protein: CATSKDRGRNEKLFF; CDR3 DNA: TGTGCCACCAGCAAAGACAGGGGACGCAATGAAAAACTGTTTTTT
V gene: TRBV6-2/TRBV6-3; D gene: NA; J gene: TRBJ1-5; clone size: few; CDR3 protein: CASSYHRDSNQPQHF; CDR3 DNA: TGTGCCAGCAGCTATCACAGGGATAGCAATCAGCCCCAGCATTTT
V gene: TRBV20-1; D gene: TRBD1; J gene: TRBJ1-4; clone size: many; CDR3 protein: CSASRGTEKLFF; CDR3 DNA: TGCAGTGCTAGCAGGGGGACTGAAAAACTGTTTTTT
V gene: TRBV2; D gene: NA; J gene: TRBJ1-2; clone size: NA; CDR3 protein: CASSEGYGENGYTF; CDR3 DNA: TGTGCCAGCAGTGAGGGTTACGGGGAAAATGGCTACACCTTC
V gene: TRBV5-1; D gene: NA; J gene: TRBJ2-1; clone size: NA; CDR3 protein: CASSLRFGSSYNEQFF; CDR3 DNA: TGCGCCAGCAGCTTGAGGTTCGGAAGCTCCTACAATGAGCAGTTCTTC
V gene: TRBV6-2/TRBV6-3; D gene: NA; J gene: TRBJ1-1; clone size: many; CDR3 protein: CASSFAGRHTEAFF; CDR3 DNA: TGTGCCAGCAGTTTTGCAGGGAGGCACACTGAAGCTTTCTTT
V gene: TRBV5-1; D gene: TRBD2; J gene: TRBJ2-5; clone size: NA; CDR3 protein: CASSGTSGGQNQETQYF; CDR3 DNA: TGCGCCAGCAGCGGAACTAGCGGGGGCCAAAACCAAGAGACCCAGTACTTC
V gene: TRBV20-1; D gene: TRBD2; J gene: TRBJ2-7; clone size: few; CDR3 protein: CSARGPREASEQYF; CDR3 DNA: TGCAGTGCTAGAGGGCCGCGGGAGGCCTCCGAGCAGTACTTC
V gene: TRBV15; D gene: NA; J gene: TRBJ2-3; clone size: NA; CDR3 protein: CATSRDVADTQYF; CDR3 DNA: TGTGCCACCAGCAGAGATGTGGCAGATACGCAGTATTTT
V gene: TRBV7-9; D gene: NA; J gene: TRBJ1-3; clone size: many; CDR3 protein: CASSFLRAHPGSSGNTIYF; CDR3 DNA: TGTGCCAGCAGCTTCCTTAGGGCTCATCCGGGGAGCTCTGGAAACACCATATATTTT
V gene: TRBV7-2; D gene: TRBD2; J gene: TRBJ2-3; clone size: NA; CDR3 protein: CASSQAGGVTDTQYF; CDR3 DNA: TGCGCCAGCAGCCAAGCGGGGGGGGTCACAGATACGCAGTATTTT
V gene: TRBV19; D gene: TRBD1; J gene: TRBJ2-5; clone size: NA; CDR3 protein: CASGPRQGIGTQYF; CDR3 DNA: TGTGCCAGTGGGCCTAGACAGGGGATAGGGACCCAGTACTTC
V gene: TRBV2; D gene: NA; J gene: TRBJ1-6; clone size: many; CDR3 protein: CASSPTWLDSPLHF; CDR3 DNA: TGTGCCAGCAGTCCTACATGGTTGGATTCACCCCTCCACTTT
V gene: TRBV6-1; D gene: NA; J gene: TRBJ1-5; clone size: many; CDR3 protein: CATGVMSNQPQHF; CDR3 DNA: TGTGCCACAGGGGTTATGAGCAATCAGCCCCAGCATTTT
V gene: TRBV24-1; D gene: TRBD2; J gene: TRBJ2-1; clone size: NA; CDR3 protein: CATSERGDTMRGQFF; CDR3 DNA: TGTGCCACCAGTGAACGGGGGGATACAATGAGGGGGCAGTTCTTC
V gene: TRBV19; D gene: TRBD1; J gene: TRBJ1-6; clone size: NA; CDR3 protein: CASSQQGAGSPLHF; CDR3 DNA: TGTGCCAGTAGTCAACAGGGGGCGGGTTCACCCCTCCACTTT
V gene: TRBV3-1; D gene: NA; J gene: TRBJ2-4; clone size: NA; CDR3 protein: CASSQIPSTIQYF; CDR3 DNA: TGTGCCAGCAGCCAAATTCCTAGTACCATTCAGTACTTC
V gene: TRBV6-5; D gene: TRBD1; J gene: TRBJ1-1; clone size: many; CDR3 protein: CASSYGTGWMNTEAFF; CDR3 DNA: TGTGCCAGCAGTTACGGGACAGGGTGGATGAACACTGAAGCTTTCTTT
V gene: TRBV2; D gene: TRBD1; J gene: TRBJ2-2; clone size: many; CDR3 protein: CASSEQGANSGELFF; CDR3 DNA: TGTGCCAGCAGTGAGCAGGGGGCAAATTCCGGGGAGCTGTTTTTT
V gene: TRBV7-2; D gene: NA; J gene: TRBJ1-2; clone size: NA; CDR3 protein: CASSLRADLNYGYTF; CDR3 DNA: TGTGCCAGCAGCTTAAGGGCTGACCTTAACTATGGCTACACCTTC
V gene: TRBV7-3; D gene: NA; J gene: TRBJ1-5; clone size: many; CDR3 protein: CASSLGGPGQPQHF; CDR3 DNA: TGTGCCAGCAGCTTGGGGGGGCCTGGGCAGCCCCAGCATTTT
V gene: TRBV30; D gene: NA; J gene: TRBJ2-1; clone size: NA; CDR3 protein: CAWSVLYNEQFF; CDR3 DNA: TGTGCCTGGAGTGTTCTATACAATGAGCAGTTCTTC
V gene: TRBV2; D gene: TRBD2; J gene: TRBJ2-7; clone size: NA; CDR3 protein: CASSEQSGTGPYEQYF; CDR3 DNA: TGTGCCAGCAGCGAGCAGAGCGGGACTGGGCCATACGAGCAGTACTTC
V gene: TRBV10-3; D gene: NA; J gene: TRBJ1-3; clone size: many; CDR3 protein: CAISESQAPGNTIYF; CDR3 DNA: TGTGCCATCAGTGAGTCACAGGCCCCTGGAAACACCATATATTTT
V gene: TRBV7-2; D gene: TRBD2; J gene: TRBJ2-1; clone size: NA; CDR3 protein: CASSRTSGGAAGEQFF; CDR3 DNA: TGTGCCAGCAGCAGGACTAGCGGGGGGGCCGCAGGTGAGCAGTTCTTC
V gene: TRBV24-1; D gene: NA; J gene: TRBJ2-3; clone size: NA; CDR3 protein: CATSDLDPPSQYF; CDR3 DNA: TGTGCCACCAGTGATTTGGACCCCCCATCGCAGTATTTT
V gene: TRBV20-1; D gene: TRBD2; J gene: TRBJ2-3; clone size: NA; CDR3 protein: CSARGLAGGSTQYF; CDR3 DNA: TGCAGTGCTAGAGGGCTAGCGGGGGGGAGTACGCAGTATTTT
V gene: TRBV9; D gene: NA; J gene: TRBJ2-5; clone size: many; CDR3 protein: CASTIGEGGLETQYF; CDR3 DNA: TGTGCCAGCACTATAGGGGAGGGGGGATTGGAGACCCAGTACTTC
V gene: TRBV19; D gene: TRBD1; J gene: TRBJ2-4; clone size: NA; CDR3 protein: CASTGGQGKIVQNIQYF; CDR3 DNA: TGTGCCAGTACAGGGGGACAGGGGAAAATTGTACAAAACATTCAGTACTTC
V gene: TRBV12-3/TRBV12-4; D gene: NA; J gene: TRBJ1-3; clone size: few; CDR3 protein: CASSGGSGNTIYF; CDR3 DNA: TGTGCCAGTAGTGGGGGCTCTGGAAACACCATATATTTT
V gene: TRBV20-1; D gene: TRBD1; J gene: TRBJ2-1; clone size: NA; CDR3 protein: CSALRPGQGSYNEQFF; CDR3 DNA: TGCAGTGCTCTCCGACCGGGACAGGGATCCTACAATGAGCAGTTCTTC
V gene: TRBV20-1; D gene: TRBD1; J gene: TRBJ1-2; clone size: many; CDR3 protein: CSATGGKSGYTF; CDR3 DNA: TGCAGTGCTACAGGGGGCAAAAGTGGCTACACCTTC
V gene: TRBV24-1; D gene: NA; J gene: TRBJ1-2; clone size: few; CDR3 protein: CATSDPGSSEGYTF; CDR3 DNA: TGTGCCACCAGTGACCCCGGGTCGTCGGAGGGCTACACCTTC
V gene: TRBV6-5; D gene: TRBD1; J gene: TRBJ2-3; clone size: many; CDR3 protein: CASSYRGQGPISTDTQYF; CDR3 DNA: TGTGCCAGCAGTTACCGTGGACAGGGGCCTATTAGCACAGATACGCAGTATTTT
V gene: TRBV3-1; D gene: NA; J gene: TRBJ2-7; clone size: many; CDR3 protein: CASSQDRTRGEQYF; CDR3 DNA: TGTGCCAGCAGCCAAGATAGGACGAGGGGTGAGCAGTACTTC